Listed here are 8 T cell receptor beta chains from one sample, sequenced in a study of blood T cell repertoires in COVID-19. The data were produced by immunoSEQ multiplex PCR, yet TCRdb's version contains in-frame clones alone and is incomplete. Counted here are 65,000 to 90,000 clones, 89% occurring once; the ten biggest clones make up more than 8%. The material sequenced was peripheral blood. These receptors were taken from a man aged 45-60 years with acute or convalescent COVID-19.

V and J are TRBV25-1 and TRBJ2-2; possibly TRBD1 for D (5 bases). Germline CDR1 MGHDK, CDR2 SYGVNS. The CDR3 consists of 14 residues. V was shortened by 3 bases and J by 7 bases, with 12 bases between the two germline ends. The DNA for the CDR3 is TGTGCCAGCAGTGACCCCGCAGGGCGCGGGGAGCTGTTTTTT. Translating gives CASSDPAGRGELFF.

This chain connects TRBV3-1 (or the pseudogene TRBV3-2) to TRBJ1-1; tentatively, D is TRBD1 (6 bases). The CDR3 has 14 amino acids. The V end lost 3 bases, the J end lost 2 bases, and 10 bases lay between the germline ends. Looked up from germline, CDR1 is LGHDT and CDR2 is YNNKEL (reference sequence). The CDR3 is CASSQGTSNTEAFF. DNA of the CDR3: TGTGCCAGCAGCCAGGGGACATCAAACACTGAAGCTTTCTTT.

This sequence joins TRBV19 and TRBJ1-2, with unresolved D. Germline V CDR1 and CDR2: LNHDA, SQIVND (reference sequence). The length of the CDR3 is 12 residues. V was trimmed by 2 bases and J by 8 bases, leaving 9 bases between them. The chain's CDR3 is CASSIREKGYTF. The CDR3 DNA reads as TGTGCCAGTAGTATAAGGGAGAAGGGCTACACCTTC.

Of note for this clone: The sample carries other DNA sequences with the same CDR3. The rearrangement joins TRBV6-5 to TRBJ2-5; D is ambiguous. This CDR3 spans 13 amino acids. V lost 9 bases and J 5 bases, leaving 16 bases between the germline ends. CDR1 is MNHEY, CDR2 SVGAGI, per germline. The CDR3 sequence: CASSTDTFETQYF. The CDR3 nucleotides read TGTGCCAGTAGTACCGACACGTTTGAGACCCAGTACTTC.

This rearrangement joins TRBV30 to TRBJ2-5, with D maybe TRBD1 (6 bases). The ends were cut back, 3 bases at V and 5 bases at J, with 16 bases in the middle. The CDR3 totals 14 residues. The germline V gene has CDR1 GTSNPN and CDR2 SVGIG (reference sequence). CDR3 sequence: CAWSRTAGGETQYF. The DNA for the CDR3 is TGTGCCTGGAGCCGGACAGCCGGCGGGGAGACCCAGTACTTC.

The chain joins TRBV5-1 to TRBJ2-1; 7 nucleotides agree with TRBD1. The CDR3 loop spans 16 amino acids. The ends lost 0 bases at V and 7 bases at J; junction bases unmatched: 10. Germline V CDR1 and CDR2: SGHRS, YFSETQ. In DNA form, the CDR3 reads TGCGCCAGCAGCTTGGCCGAGGGGGCCCCTTTTAATGAGCAGTTCTTC. This translates into CASSLAEGAPFNEQFF.

J is TRBJ2-1 and V is TRBV7-2, with 11 bases that match TRBD2. CDR1 and CDR2 from the germline V gene are SGHTA and FQGNSA. Trimming cost V 3 bases and J 4 bases; bases outside gene matches: 2. The CDR3 has 15 residues. CDR3 coding DNA: TGTGCCAGCAGCTTTTCTAGCGGGGGGTACAATGAGCAGTTCTTC. The encoded protein is CASSFSSGGYNEQFF.

The J gene is TRBJ1-4, the V gene TRBV19; D unresolved. Germline V gene sequence: CDR1 LNHDA, CDR2 SQIVND (reference sequence). The CDR3 has 13 amino acids. Trimming shortened V by 6 bases and J by 5 bases, and 10 bases separated the two germline ends. The CDR3 loop reads CASSPRRNEKLFF. Here the CDR3 DNA reads TGTGCCAGTAGCCCTCGTAGAAATGAAAAACTGTTTTTT.